The T cell receptor (beta chain) under discussion was sequenced for a study of OX40 agonist ivuxolimab in advanced cancers. About the research overall: Dose-escalation patients had hepatocellular carcinoma, melanoma, renal cell or head and neck cancer. Aged about 20 to 85 with a mean of 60 years, they were 82.7% male.

The CDR3 is 15 amino acids. In germline, CDR1 is MGHDK, CDR2 SYGVNS. V was pared by 3 bases and J by 7 bases, with 9 bases of the junction left unmatched. Study conclusions and caveats: The work left the antigen specificity of expanded peripheral T cells undetermined.

As concerns this clone: Its antigen is undetermined.

Using immunoSEQ multiplex PCR, the repertoire was profiled, and TCRdb retains in-frame clones only, with some absent. The data contain about 66,000 clones, about 86% of them singletons. The receptor was derived from an adult with an advanced solid tumor such as melanoma, head and neck, liver or kidney cancer. The specimen was CD4+ or CD8+ T cells sorted from blood, collected in a trial of the OX40 agonist ivuxolimab. V gene TRBV25-1 combines with J gene TRBJ1-1; TRBD1 matches at 9 bases. CDR3 protein: CASSEGTGLLSEAFF. In DNA form, the CDR3 reads TGTGCCAGCAGTGAGGGGACAGGGCTTCTAAGTGAAGCTTTCTTT. Together with reference TRBV25-1 and TRBJ1-1, the CDR3 gives the full variable domain: EADIYQTPRYLVIGTGKKITLECSQTMGHDKMYWYQQDPGMELHLIHYSYGVNSTEKGDLSSESTVSRIRTEHFPLTLESARPSHTSQYLCASSEGTGLLSEAFFGQGTRLTVV.